One TCR beta chain is described in this entry. This clonotype showed up just once. Its antigen specificity is not known. Base qualities are missing; no much larger clone stands one base away. A single read offers scant evidence. Library preparation used 5' RACE. Sequenced using a NextSeq 500. Unique molecular identifiers were attached to individual cDNA molecules in the TCR library protocol so that sequencing error and PCR bias could be corrected. Both TCR alpha and beta chains were sequenced, and tight co-correlation was observed between alpha and beta sequence abundances in each sample. The original methods were these. Decombinator V4 was used to perform V gene, J gene and CDR3 annotation of TCR sequences. Expanded TCRs were defined as changing significantly between any two time points under a Poisson model with p below 0.0001. TCR abundances were normalised to the total number of TCRs sequenced per sample and expressed as counts per million. MAIT TCRs were defined by TRAV1-2 paired with TRAJ12, TRAJ20 or TRAJ33, and iNKT TCRs by TRAV10 paired with TRAJ18. A search of VDJdb, accessed on 1 November 2021, was run for TCRs annotated to CMV, EBV and SARS-CoV-2, with TCRs annotated for multiple antigens excluded. Using fastp trimming at Q25 and MiXCR clonotype assembly, TCRdb reanalyzed the public sequencing data and kept in-frame beta chains. Identical CDR3 protein sequences are pooled into one entry, listed with their most common genes and DNA. Clone size and V and J calls follow TCRdb, not the original study. The sample yields approximately 52,000 distinct CDR3 sequences; approximately 8% were counted once. The ten largest clonotypes hold around 9.4% of the sample.

A case-control design nested within a healthcare worker cohort in London, UK, was used, with weekly nasopharyngeal swab PCR tests and blood sampling performed. Healthcare workers were recruited during the week of the UK lockdown, between 23 and 31 March 2020, and followed weekly for up to roughly 15 weeks. The sample comes from a study of early T cells in non-severe SARS-CoV-2 infection (dated by TCRdb to about 2021). In terms of the full investigation: Because TCR sequencing was done on bulk RNA from unsorted whole blood, the alpha and beta chains could not be paired.

What the authors observed across the whole study: VDJdb matching was skewed toward anti-spike CD8 responses, so virus-specific expansions were likely underestimated and private and CD4 specificities were missed.

CDR1 and CDR2 are read off the germline V gene as SQVTM and ANQGSEA. The germline V end is reduced by 4 bases and the J end by 6 bases; junction bases left unmatched: 4. From cysteine to phenylalanine, the CDR3 is 13 amino acids long. The sequence is cut down to CDR3 DNA, 39 bases in frame from base 1. Recombination joined TRBV29-1 with TRBJ1-2, with 11 bases matching TRBD1. Sequenced material: whole blood. The TCR was taken from an adult who was a healthcare worker with PCR-confirmed SARS-CoV-2 infection or an uninfected control (not recorded which). The CDR3 corresponds to CSVGGQGANGYTF. In nucleotides, the sequence is TGCAGCGTTGGAGGACAGGGGGCGAATGGCTACACCTTC. With all but the CDR3 taken from the reference TRBV29-1 and TRBJ1-2 genes, the full variable domain is: SAVISQKPSRDICQRGTSLTIQCQVDSQVTMMFWYRQQPGQSLTLIATANQGSEATYESGFVIDKFPISRPNLTFSTLTVSNMSPEDSSIYLCSVGGQGANGYTFGSGTRLTVV.